The 9 T cell receptor beta chains below come from one sample, sequenced in a study of a mutant IDH1 vaccine in newly diagnosed glioma. No antigen has been assigned to these receptors. TCRdb's copy holds only in-frame clones and misses some; the assay was immunoSEQ multiplex PCR. Of 52,000 or so clones in the sample, around 80% were seen once. The sample's time point: week 23, last vaccination. Doses consisted of 300 ug of mutant IDH1 20-mer peptide each, paired with topical imiquimod. The sample here was PBMCs, taken from a glioma patient whose treatment included an IDH1 peptide vaccine. These receptors came from a woman in her 40s with glioma. Some clones in this sample may be carry-over from other donors' samples.

This chain connects TRBV6-5 to TRBJ1-4; no firm D call. CDR3 length equals 14 residues. Germline loops: CDR1 MNHEY, CDR2 SVGAGI. V lost 7 bases and J 6 bases, leaving 15 bases between the germline ends. The CDR3 spells CASTTTEGYEKLFF. For the CDR3, the DNA is TGTGCCAGCACCACGACCGAGGGCTATGAAAAACTGTTTTTT.

The chain combines TRBV20-1 with TRBJ2-1; D call uncertain. From germline, CDR1 is DFQATT and CDR2 SNEGSKA (reference sequence). The CDR3 is 11 amino acids. DNA of the CDR3: TGCAGCTCCTCGCCTGTGAGTGAGCAGTTCTTC. It translates to CSSSPVSEQFF.

This chain uses TRBV6-4 with TRBJ2-3; TRBD2 matches 9 bases. Trimming removed 5 bases from V and 5 bases from J; junction bases left unmatched: 8. The CDR3 is 15 residues long. Looked up from germline, CDR1 is MRHNA and CDR2 is SNTAGT. The CDR3 is CASSLYGGGGDTQYF. CDR3 DNA sequence: TGTGCCAGCAGTCTCTACGGCGGGGGGGGAGATACGCAGTATTTT.

The CDR3 protein is CASSQETETRGNTIYF. The CDR3 DNA is TGCGCCAGCAGCCAAGAGACTGAAACGAGGGGAAACACCATATATTTT. The rearrangement uses TRBV4-1 and TRBJ1-3; D uncertain. Trimming stripped 0 bases from V and 4 bases from J, with 13 bases between. Germline CDR1 is MGHRA and CDR2 is YSYEKL. This CDR3 region has 16 residues.

This clone occurred once. This CDR3 is CASTRSGTNYGYTF. CDR3 DNA sequence: TGCGCCAGCACCCGTTCCGGGACTAACTATGGCTACACCTTC. The chain links TRBV5-1 to TRBJ1-2; D not certain. Germline CDR1 reads SGHRS; CDR2 reads YFSETQ. Trimming shortened V by 6 bases and J by 0 bases, and 12 bases separated the two germline ends. This CDR3 has 14 amino acids.

The gene calls are TRBV7-9 and TRBJ1-1; tentative D call: TRBD1 (5 bases). V gave up 0 bases and J gave up 6 bases, with 14 bases separating them. CDR3 length: 15 amino acids. From germline, CDR1 is SEHNR and CDR2 FQNEAQ (reference sequence). The CDR3 coding sequence is TGTGCCAGCAGCTTAGCGCTTGGCAGGGAGGCTGAAGCTTTCTTT. Residues: CASSLALGREAEAFF.

The chain couples TRBV6-1 to TRBJ1-2; no reliable D call. The V gene lost 6 bases and the J gene lost 6 bases, with 17 bases spanning the gap. Germline values: CDR1 MNHNS, CDR2 SASEGT. This CDR3 has 14 amino acids. The CDR3 region has the DNA TGTGCCAGCAGGGAGAGGAGGATTACGGATGGCTACACCTTC. This gives the protein CASRERRITDGYTF.

This chain links TRBV10-3 with TRBJ2-7; 7 bases line up with TRBD1. Germline V gene lookup returns CDR1 ENHRY and CDR2 SYGVKD. The CDR3 is 14 amino acids. With 8 bases clipped from V and 3 bases from J, the junction kept 10 bases outside the gene matches. The CDR3 DNA reads TGTGCCATCGGCGGACAAGGGGGCCTCTACGAGCAGTACTTC. It yields the protein CAIGGQGGLYEQYF.

The genes are TRBV5-1 and TRBJ2-5; D remains unclear. Germline CDR1 and CDR2: SGHRS and YFSETQ. CDR3 length: 14 amino acids. Trimming removed 0 bases from V and 4 bases from J, with 10 bases in between. CDR3: CASSLATGPETQYF. For the CDR3, the DNA is TGCGCCAGCAGCTTGGCCACGGGTCCAGAGACCCAGTACTTC.